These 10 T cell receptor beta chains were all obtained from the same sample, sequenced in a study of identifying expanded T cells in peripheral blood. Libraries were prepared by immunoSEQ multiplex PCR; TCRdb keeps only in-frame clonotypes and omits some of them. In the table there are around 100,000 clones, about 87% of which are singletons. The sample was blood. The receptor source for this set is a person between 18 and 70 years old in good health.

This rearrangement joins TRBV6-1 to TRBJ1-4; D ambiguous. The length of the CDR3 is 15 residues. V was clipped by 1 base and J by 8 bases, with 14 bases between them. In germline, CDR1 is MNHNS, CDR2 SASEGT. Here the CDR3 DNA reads TGTGCCAGCAGTGAAGTTGTCAACTCGAAGGAAAAACTGTTTTTT. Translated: CASSEVVNSKEKLFF.

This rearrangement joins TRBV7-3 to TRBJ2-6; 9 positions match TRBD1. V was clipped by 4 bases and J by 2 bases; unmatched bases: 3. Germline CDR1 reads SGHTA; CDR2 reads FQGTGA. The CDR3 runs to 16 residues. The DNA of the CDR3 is TGTGCCAGCAGCTCGGGACAGGGCACTGGGGCCAACGTCCTGACTTTC. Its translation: CASSSGQGTGANVLTF.

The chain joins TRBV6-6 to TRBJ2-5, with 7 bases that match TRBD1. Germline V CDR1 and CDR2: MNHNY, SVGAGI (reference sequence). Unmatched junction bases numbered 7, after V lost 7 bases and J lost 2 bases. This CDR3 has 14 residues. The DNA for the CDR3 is TGTGCCAGCAAACGACAGGGTGGTCAAGAGACCCAGTACTTC. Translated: CASKRQGGQETQYF.

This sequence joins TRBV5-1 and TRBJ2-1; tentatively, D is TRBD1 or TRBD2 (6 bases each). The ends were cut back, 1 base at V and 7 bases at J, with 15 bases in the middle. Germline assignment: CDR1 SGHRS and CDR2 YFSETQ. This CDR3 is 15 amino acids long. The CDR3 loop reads CASSLRGDAGNEQFF. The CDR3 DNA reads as TGCGCCAGCAGCTTGAGGGGGGACGCTGGGAATGAGCAGTTCTTC.

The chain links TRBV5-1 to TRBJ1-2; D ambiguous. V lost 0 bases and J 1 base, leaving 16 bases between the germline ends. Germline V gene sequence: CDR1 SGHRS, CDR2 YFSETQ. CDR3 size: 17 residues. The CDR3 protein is CASSLGSSRRVNYGYTF. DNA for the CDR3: TGCGCCAGCAGCTTGGGGAGCTCCAGGCGGGTTAACTATGGCTACACCTTC.

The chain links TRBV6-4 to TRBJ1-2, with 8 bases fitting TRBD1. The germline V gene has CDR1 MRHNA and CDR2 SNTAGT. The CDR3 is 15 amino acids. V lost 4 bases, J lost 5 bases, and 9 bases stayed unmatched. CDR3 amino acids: CASSARPGQEYGYTF. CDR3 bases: TGTGCCAGCAGTGCCAGACCGGGACAGGAATATGGCTACACCTTC.

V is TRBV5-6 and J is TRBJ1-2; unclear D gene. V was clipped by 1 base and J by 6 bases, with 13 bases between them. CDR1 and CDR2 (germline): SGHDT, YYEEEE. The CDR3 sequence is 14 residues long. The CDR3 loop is CASSLTGIEHGYTF. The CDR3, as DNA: TGTGCCAGCAGCTTGACCGGGATTGAGCATGGCTACACCTTC.

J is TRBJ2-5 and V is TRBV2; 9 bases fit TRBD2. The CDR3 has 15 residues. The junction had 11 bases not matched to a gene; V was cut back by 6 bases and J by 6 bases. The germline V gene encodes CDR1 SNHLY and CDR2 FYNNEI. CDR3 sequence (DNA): TGTGCCAGCAGAGGTAGCGGGAGTTGGGGGAAGACCCAGTACTTC. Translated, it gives CASRGSGSWGKTQYF.

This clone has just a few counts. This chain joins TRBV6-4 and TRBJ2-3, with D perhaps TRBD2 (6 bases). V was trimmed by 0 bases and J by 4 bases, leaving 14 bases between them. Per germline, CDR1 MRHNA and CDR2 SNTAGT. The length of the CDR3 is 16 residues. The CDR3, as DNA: TGTGCCAGCAGTGACTCGAGGGTCCCGGGGGCAGATACGCAGTATTTT. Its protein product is CASSDSRVPGADTQYF.

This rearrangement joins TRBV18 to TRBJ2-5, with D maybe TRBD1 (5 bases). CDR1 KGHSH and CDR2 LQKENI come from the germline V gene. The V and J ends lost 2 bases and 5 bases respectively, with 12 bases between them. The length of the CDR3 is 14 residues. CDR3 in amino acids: CASSPAGLKETQYF. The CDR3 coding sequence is TGTGCCAGCTCACCAGCAGGGTTGAAGGAGACCCAGTACTTC. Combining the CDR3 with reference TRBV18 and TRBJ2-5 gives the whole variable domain NAGVMQNPRHLVRRRGQEARLRCSPMKGHSHVYWYRQLPEEGLKFMVYLQKENIIDESGMPKERFSAEFPKEGPSILRIQQVVRGDSAAYFCASSPAGLKETQYFGPGTRLLVL.